This TCR beta chain was sequenced for a study of blood T cell repertoires in COVID-19. About the research overall: The origin of the acute and convalescent COVID-19 samples was the United States, Italy and Spain.

The ends were cut back, 0 bases at V and 8 bases at J, with 6 bases in the middle. CDR1 and CDR2 from the germline V gene are SGHRS and YFSETQ. The length of the CDR3 is 13 residues. Participant ages covered about 18 to 100 years across around 25 US areas. Participants' reported clinical history set cohort assignment. Sequencing used immunoSEQ multiplex PCR; TCRdb keeps in-frame clones, though not all of them. Of over 200,000 clones listed, about 90% are singletons. The rearrangement uses TRBV5-1 and TRBJ1-6; TRBD1 is a possible D gene (5 bases). The receptor's source is a human donor in a cohort exposed to, infected with or recovered from COVID-19 (not recorded which). The donor label of this sample is uncertain. The source material was PBMCs or T cells enriched from blood (not recorded which). The CDR3 DNA reads TGCGCCAGCAGCTTGGAAGGGGATTCACCCCTCCACTTT. It codes for CASSLEGDSPLHF.